The clone carrying this T cell receptor beta chain has a handful of counts. What it binds is unknown. The data stem from a study of identical twins. Healthy Caucasians supplied all donations. Unique molecular identifiers were present on the cDNA, and a universal primer site came from template switching. Each CDR3 protein is one row after TCRdb ran MiXCR on the 5' RACE reads. Of about 530,000 distinct CDR3 sequences in the sample, around 15% were seen once. The CDR3 is 14 residues long. Trimming pared 5 bases from V and 1 base from J, leaving 9 bases between. Germline loops: CDR1 SGHRS, CDR2 YFSETQ. Findings and caveats of the study: Modelling underestimated the level of out-of-frame TCR alpha sharing observed in monozygotic twins.

The sample also formed part of further work on yellow fever vaccine responses in identical twins.

Sequenced input: CD4+ T cells sorted from blood. The sequence derives from a woman under 30 in good health. This sequence joins TRBV5-1 and TRBJ2-2; D is undetermined. CDR3 region: CASSNVLNTGELFF. The CDR3, as DNA: TGCGCCAGCAGTAACGTGTTGAACACCGGGGAGCTGTTTTTT. The variable domain in full, with the rest retrieved from reference TRBV5-1 and TRBJ2-2, is KAGVTQTPRYLIKTRGQQVTLSCSPISGHRSVSWYQQTPGQGLQFLFEYFSETQRNKGNFPGRFSGRQFSNSRSEMNVSTLELGDSALYLCASSNVLNTGELFFGEGSRLTVL.